This T cell receptor (beta chain) was identified during a study of cytomegalovirus exposure and HLA in healthy donors. In the PCR, 60 Vbeta and 13 Jbeta primers were used. TCRdb's table, derived via immunoSEQ multiplex PCR, lists solely in-frame clones and lacks some. The data show tens of thousands of clones, about 85% seen once. Sequencing input: PBMCs. This receptor was taken from a girl aged 2 to 10 in good health and CMV-seropositive.

Written as DNA, the CDR3 is TGTGCCTGCGACTCTTATAATCAGCCCCAGCATTTT. It translates to CACDSYNQPQHF. The chain carries TRBV30 and TRBJ1-5; no definite D call. Deletions cut 6 bases from V and 4 bases from J, with 10 bases between. The CDR3 is 12 residues long. Germline CDR1 GTSNPN, CDR2 SVGIG (reference sequence).